This entry is about one T cell receptor beta chain. What it binds is not known. This specimen belongs to a study of T-cell memory formation after mild COVID-19. Study results and limitations: Contracting clones from day 15 to 85 showed balanced CD4/CD8; later expanders favored CD4+. The second-wave clones peaking on day 37 were not confirmed as SARS-CoV-2-specific. The study found contracting CD4+ clones mainly in CM and EM and contracting CD8+ clones in EMRA.

TCR alpha and TCR beta cDNA libraries carrying sample barcodes and UMIs were produced by 5'RACE using constant-segment primers. TCRdb re-called the 5' RACE reads with MiXCR, one entry per CDR3 protein. The sample has 250,000 to 350,000 distinct CDR3 sequences, around 19% seen once. Sequencing input: PBMCs or a T cell subset sorted from them (not recorded which). The sequence was obtained from a man aged 18 to 30 who had mild COVID-19 (a few samples of this study predate the infection). Cell type and time point are not known.

The CDR3 nucleotides are TGTGCCAGCAGTTACGGGGGGCTTCGGCCAGATACGCAGTATTTT. Encoded protein: CASSYGGLRPDTQYF. This chain connects TRBV6-2 or TRBV6-3 to TRBJ2-3, with D perhaps assigned TRBD1 or TRBD2 (6 bases each). The V gene lost 2 bases and the J gene lost 4 bases, with 13 bases spanning the gap. Per germline, CDR1 MNHEY and CDR2 SVGEGT. The CDR3 runs to 15 residues.